Detailed here is one T cell receptor (beta chain). These data originate in a study of blood T cells in healthy people across ages. Per germline, CDR1 ENHRY and CDR2 SYGVKD. V was pared by 4 bases and J by 2 bases, with 11 bases between. CDR3 length equals 14 residues. Alongside a J-beta primer mix, a sample-barcoded 5' primer served in a second PCR lasting roughly 7 to 12 cycles. MiXCR, applied by TCRdb to the 5' RACE reads, yields one record per CDR3 protein. Among about 640,000 distinct CDR3 sequences, about 30% were seen once, and the ten largest hold approximately 14%. The rearrangement links TRBV10-3 to TRBJ2-5; unclear D gene. The sequenced sample consisted of blood. The source is a woman at least 80 years old in good health. The CDR3 region is CAISGVTPQETQYF. CDR3 nucleotide sequence: TGTGCCATCAGTGGTGTAACCCCTCAAGAGACCCAGTACTTC.